This is a list of T cell receptor beta chains from one sample in a study of cytomegalovirus exposure and HLA in healthy donors. Sequencing used immunoSEQ multiplex PCR; TCRdb keeps in-frame clones, though not all of them. Of over 100,000 clones in the sample, about three quarters were seen once. Sequencing input: PBMCs. The origin of the receptors is a woman in her twenties or thirties in good health and CMV-seropositive. Both conserved end residues are part of each CDR3. Fields, in order: CDR3 DNA, CDR3 protein, clone size, V gene, J gene, D gene. The D gene is left open where the match is weak. Part of the rows lack a size; the others show once, few, many or a class for expanded clones.

CDR3nt: TGTGCCATCAGTGAGGCGGGGCTCATCTACTCCATCTCCACAGATACGCAGTATTTT
CDR3aa: CAISEAGLIYSISTDTQYF
abundance: -
v_gene: TRBV10-3
j_gene: TRBJ2-3
d_gene: -

CDR3nt: TGTGCCAGCAGCTTCGTCCCGGGACAGGGGGCGGCTGGGGCCAACGTCCTGACTTTC
CDR3aa: CASSFVPGQGAAGANVLTF
abundance: -
v_gene: TRBV5-6
j_gene: TRBJ2-6
d_gene: TRBD1

CDR3nt: TGTGCCAGCAGTTTCCGGCGGGGTGGCGGGGAGCTGTTTTTT
CDR3aa: CASSFRRGGGELFF
abundance: -
v_gene: TRBV27
j_gene: TRBJ2-2
d_gene: -

CDR3nt: TGTGCCAGCAGTCGGGACAGAGGGGAGACCCAGTACTTC
CDR3aa: CASSRDRGETQYF
abundance: -
v_gene: TRBV6-1
j_gene: TRBJ2-5
d_gene: TRBD1

CDR3nt: TGCGCCAGCAGCTCTGACACCCACTACGAGCAGTACTTC
CDR3aa: CASSSDTHYEQYF
abundance: -
v_gene: TRBV5-1
j_gene: TRBJ2-7
d_gene: -

CDR3nt: TGTGCCACGGGGGAAGCGAATCAGCCCCAGCATTTT
CDR3aa: CATGEANQPQHF
abundance: few
v_gene: TRBV28
j_gene: TRBJ1-5
d_gene: -

CDR3nt: TGTGCCAGCAGTTTGTCGGGGACAGTAGTCACCTATAATTCACCCCTCCACTTT
CDR3aa: CASSLSGTVVTYNSPLHF
abundance: -
v_gene: TRBV28
j_gene: TRBJ1-6
d_gene: TRBD1

CDR3nt: TGCGCCAGCAGCTTGGTTACTAGCGCCAATGAGCAGTTCTTC
CDR3aa: CASSLVTSANEQFF
abundance: -
v_gene: TRBV5-1
j_gene: TRBJ2-1
d_gene: TRBD2

CDR3nt: TGTGCCAGCTCACCACCTTATGGGGGGGGCACAGATACGCAGTATTTT
CDR3aa: CASSPPYGGGTDTQYF
abundance: -
v_gene: TRBV18
j_gene: TRBJ2-3
d_gene: TRBD2

CDR3nt: TGTGCCAGCAGCGTGCAGGCTCTCAGGACAAAACATGAGCAGTTCTTC
CDR3aa: CASSVQALRTKHEQFF
abundance: -
v_gene: TRBV5-5
j_gene: TRBJ2-1
d_gene: -